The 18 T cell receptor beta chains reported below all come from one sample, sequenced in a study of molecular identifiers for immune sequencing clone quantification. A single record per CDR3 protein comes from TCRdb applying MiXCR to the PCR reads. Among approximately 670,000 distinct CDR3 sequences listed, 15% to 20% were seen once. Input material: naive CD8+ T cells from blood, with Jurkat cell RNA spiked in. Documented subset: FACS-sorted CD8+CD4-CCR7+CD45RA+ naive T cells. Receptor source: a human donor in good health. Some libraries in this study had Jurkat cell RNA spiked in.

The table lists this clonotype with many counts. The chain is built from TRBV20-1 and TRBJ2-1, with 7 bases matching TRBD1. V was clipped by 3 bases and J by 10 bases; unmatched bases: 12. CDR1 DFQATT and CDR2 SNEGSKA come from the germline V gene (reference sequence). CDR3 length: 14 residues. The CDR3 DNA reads TGCAGTGCTAGTCCAAGGACAGGCGCAGGGGAGCAGTTCTTC. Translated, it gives CSASPRTGAGEQFF.

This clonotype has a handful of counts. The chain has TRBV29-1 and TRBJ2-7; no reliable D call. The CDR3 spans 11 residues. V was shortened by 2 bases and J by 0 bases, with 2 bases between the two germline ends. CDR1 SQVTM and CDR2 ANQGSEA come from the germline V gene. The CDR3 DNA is TGCAGCGTTGAAAGCTCCTACGAGCAGTACTTC. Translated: CSVESSYEQYF.

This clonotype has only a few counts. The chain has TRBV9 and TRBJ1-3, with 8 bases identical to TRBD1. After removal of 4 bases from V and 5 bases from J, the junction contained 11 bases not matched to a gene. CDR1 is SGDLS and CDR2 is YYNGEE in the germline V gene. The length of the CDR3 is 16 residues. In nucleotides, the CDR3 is TGTGCCAGCAGCCCATCAGGGACAGGTGGTCGAAACACCATATATTTT. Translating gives CASSPSGTGGRNTIYF.

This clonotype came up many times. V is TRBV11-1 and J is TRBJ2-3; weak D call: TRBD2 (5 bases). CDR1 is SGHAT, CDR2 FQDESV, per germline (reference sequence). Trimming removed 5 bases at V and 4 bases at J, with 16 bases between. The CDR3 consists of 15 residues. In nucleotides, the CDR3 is TGTGCCAGCAGCCGTTTCGGAGGAGTCGCAGATACGCAGTATTTT. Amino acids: CASSRFGGVADTQYF.

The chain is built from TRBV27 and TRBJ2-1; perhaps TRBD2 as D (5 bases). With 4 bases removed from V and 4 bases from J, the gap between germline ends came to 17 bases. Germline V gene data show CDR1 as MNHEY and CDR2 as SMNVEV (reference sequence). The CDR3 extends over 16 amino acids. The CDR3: CASSWAGPLGYNEQFF. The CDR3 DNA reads TGTGCCAGCAGTTGGGCGGGCCCCCTGGGGTACAATGAGCAGTTCTTC.

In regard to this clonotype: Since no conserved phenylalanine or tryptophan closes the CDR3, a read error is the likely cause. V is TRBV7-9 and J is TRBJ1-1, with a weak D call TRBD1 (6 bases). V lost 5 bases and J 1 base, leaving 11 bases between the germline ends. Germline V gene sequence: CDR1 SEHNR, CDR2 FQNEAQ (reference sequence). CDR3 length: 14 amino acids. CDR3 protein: CASSPGQTNTEAFL. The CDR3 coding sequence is TGTGCCAGCAGCCCTGGACAGACGAACACTGAAGCTTTCCTT.

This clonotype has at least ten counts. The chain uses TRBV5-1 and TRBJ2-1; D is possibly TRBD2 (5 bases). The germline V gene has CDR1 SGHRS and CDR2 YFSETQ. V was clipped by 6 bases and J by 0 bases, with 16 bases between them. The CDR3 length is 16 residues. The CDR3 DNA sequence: TGCGCCAGCATCCCCACGCTTGGGAGCTCCTACAATGAGCAGTTCTTC. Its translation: CASIPTLGSSYNEQFF.

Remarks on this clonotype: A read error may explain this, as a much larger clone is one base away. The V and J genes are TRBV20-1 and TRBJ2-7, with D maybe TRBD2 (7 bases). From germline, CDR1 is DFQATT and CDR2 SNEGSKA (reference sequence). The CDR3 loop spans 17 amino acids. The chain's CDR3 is CSVRDPLGGANYYEQYF. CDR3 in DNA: TGCAGTGTTAGAGATCCGTTAGGGGGGGCGAATTACTACGAGCAGTACTTC.

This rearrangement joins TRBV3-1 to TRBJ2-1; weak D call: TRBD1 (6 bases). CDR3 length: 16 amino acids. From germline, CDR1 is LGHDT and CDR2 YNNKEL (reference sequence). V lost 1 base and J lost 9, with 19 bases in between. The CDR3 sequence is CASSQVGAPLHVEQFF. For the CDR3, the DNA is TGTGCCAGCAGCCAAGTGGGGGCACCCCTGCACGTTGAGCAGTTCTTC.

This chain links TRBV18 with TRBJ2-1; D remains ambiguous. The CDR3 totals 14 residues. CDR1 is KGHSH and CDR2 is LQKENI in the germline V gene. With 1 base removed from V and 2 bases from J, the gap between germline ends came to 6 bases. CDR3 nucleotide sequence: TGTGCCAGCTCACCACTCGGCACCTACAATGAGCAGTTCTTC. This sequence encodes CASSPLGTYNEQFF.

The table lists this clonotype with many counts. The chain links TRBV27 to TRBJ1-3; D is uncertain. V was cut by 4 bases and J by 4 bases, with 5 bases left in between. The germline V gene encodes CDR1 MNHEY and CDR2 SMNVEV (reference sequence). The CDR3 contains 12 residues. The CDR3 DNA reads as TGTGCCAGCAGTTCTGGGGGAAACACCATATATTTT. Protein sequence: CASSSGGNTIYF.

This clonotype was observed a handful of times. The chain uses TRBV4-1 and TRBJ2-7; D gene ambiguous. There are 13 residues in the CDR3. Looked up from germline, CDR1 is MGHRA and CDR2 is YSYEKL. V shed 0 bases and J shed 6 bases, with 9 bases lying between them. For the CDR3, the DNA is TGCGCCAGCAGCCAAGAGTTATTTGGCGAGCAGTACTTC. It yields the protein CASSQELFGEQYF.

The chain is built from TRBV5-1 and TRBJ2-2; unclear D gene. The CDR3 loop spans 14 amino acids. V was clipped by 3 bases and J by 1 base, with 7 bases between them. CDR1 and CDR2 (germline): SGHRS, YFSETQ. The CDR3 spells CASSWWGNTGELFF. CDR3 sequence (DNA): TGCGCCAGCAGCTGGTGGGGGAACACCGGGGAGCTGTTTTTT.

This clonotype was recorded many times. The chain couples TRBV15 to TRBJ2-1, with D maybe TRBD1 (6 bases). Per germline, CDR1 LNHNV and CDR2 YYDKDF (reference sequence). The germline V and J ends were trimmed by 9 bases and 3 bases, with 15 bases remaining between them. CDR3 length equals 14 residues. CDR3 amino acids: CATMGEGVYNEQFF. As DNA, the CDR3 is TGTGCCACGATGGGCGAGGGGGTCTACAATGAGCAGTTCTTC.

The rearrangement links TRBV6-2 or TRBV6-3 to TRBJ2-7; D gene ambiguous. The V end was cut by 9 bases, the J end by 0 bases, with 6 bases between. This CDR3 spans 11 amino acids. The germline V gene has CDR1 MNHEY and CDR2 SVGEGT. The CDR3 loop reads CASLNSYEQYF. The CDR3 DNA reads TGTGCCAGTCTTAACTCCTACGAGCAGTACTTC.

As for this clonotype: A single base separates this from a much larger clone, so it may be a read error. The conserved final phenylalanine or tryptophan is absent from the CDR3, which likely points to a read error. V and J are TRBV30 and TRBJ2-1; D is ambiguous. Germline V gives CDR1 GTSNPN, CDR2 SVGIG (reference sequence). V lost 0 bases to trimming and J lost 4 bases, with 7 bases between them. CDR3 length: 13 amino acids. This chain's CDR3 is CAWSVFRYNEQFL. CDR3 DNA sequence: TGTGCCTGGAGTGTATTTAGGTACAATGAGCAGTTCCTC.

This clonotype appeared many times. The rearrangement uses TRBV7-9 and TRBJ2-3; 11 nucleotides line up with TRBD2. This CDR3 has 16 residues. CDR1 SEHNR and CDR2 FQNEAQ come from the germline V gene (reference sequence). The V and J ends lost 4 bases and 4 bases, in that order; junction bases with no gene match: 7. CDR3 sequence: CASSSPRTSGPDTQYF. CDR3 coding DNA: TGTGCCAGCAGCTCGCCCCGGACTAGCGGGCCAGATACGCAGTATTTT.

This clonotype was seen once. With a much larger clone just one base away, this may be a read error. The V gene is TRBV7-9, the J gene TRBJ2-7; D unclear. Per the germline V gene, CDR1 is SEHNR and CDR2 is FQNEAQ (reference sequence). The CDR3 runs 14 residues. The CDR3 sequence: CASSALGLSYKQYF. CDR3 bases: TGTGCCAGCAGCGCGCTTGGGTTATCCTACAAGCAGTACTTC.